This TCR beta chain originates from a study of blood T cell repertoires in COVID-19. Overall study: Donors in the United States, Italy and Spain gave samples during acute or convalescent COVID-19. PBMCs, B-cell-depleted T cells, or T cells provided the cDNA or gDNA that made up the material.

Original analysis: Using reference gene primer amplification, nucleated cell counts were estimated. Produced via immunoSEQ multiplex PCR; TCRdb's table is partial and in-frame only. D and trimming were read from the DNA, whereas the V and J calls and clone size are those reported in that table. The sample contains about 420,000 clones, about 90% of which appear only once. Enrolled during active infection, Seattle patients were then followed longitudinally. Per the germline V gene, CDR1 is SNHLY and CDR2 is FYNNEI. This CDR3 is 15 amino acids long. V was shortened by 7 bases and J by 0 bases, with 16 bases between the two germline ends.

The sample consisted of peripheral blood. This clonotype originated in a man aged 18 to 30 with COVID-19, enrolled during active disease. This chain connects TRBV2 to TRBJ2-7; TRBD2 is a possible D gene (5 bases). The CDR3 DNA reads as TGTGCCAGCAATTTACTAGGAGGTAGCTCCTACGAGCAGTACTTC. It is translated as CASNLLGGSSYEQYF.